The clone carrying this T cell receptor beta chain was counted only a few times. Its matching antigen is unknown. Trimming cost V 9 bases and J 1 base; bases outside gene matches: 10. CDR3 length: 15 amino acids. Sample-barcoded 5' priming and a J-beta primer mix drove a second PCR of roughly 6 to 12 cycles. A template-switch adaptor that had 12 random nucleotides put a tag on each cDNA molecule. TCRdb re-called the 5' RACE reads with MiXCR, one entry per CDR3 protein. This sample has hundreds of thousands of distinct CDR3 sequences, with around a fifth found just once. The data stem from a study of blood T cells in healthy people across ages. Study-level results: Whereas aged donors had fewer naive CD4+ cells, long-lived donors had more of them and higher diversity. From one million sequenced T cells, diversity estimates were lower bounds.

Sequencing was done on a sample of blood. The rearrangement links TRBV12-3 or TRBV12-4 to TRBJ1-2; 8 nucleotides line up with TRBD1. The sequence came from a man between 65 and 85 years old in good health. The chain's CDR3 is CASGKWGQDNYGYTF. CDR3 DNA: TGTGCCAGTGGAAAGTGGGGACAGGATAACTATGGCTACACCTTC.